Listed below are T cell receptor beta chains from one sample, sequenced in a study of T cells in Graves' hyperthyroidism and ophthalmopathy. TCRdb reprocessed the multiplex PCR reads with MiXCR, giving one entry per CDR3 protein. Seen here are over 500,000 distinct CDR3 sequences, 15% to 20% observed once, and the top ten hold over 25%. Sequenced: blood. The receptors come from a woman under 40 with Graves' ophthalmopathy. Both conserved end residues are trimmed from each CDR3. Only part of the rows carry a size: once, few, many, or a class if the clone is expanded.

V gene: TRBV2
J gene: TRBJ2-1
clone size: many
CDR3 protein: ASSGDRVFNEQF

V gene: TRBV9
J gene: TRBJ2-2
clone size: .
CDR3 protein: ASSPLETREGELF

V gene: TRBV6-2/TRBV6-3
J gene: TRBJ2-5
clone size: few
CDR3 protein: ASRPWRLQETQY

V gene: TRBV7-2
J gene: TRBJ1-5
clone size: many
CDR3 protein: ASSLAGDQPQH

V gene: TRBV12-3/TRBV12-4
J gene: TRBJ2-7
clone size: once
CDR3 protein: ASSSLAGGTLTYEQY

V gene: TRBV2
J gene: TRBJ2-1
clone size: many
CDR3 protein: ASSVTPNNEQF

V gene: TRBV28
J gene: TRBJ2-7
clone size: many
CDR3 protein: ASSPSGLAGDQSSYEQY

V gene: TRBV15
J gene: TRBJ2-7
clone size: few
CDR3 protein: ATSRDASSPYEQY

V gene: TRBV14
J gene: TRBJ2-7
clone size: many
CDR3 protein: ASSRNIGDRAYEQY

V gene: TRBV4-1
J gene: TRBJ1-1
clone size: .
CDR3 protein: ASSQDGGVNTEAF

V gene: TRBV3-1
J gene: TRBJ2-5
clone size: many
CDR3 protein: ASSRGRGPQETQY

V gene: TRBV28
J gene: TRBJ1-2
clone size: many
CDR3 protein: ASSSPGTGGYT

V gene: TRBV11-2
J gene: TRBJ2-7
clone size: .
CDR3 protein: ASRPAGEQY

V gene: TRBV12-3/TRBV12-4
J gene: TRBJ1-4
clone size: few
CDR3 protein: ASSLELANEKLF

V gene: TRBV7-8
J gene: TRBJ2-2
clone size: .
CDR3 protein: ASSFARASGELF

V gene: TRBV18
J gene: TRBJ1-1
clone size: .
CDR3 protein: ASSPAQGAAEAF

V gene: TRBV20-1
J gene: TRBJ2-7
clone size: once
CDR3 protein: SVKDTSSHEQY

V gene: TRBV7-2
J gene: TRBJ2-5
clone size: .
CDR3 protein: ASSALGLAGGLETQY

V gene: TRBV5-1
J gene: TRBJ1-4
clone size: many
CDR3 protein: ASRMPELNEKLF

V gene: TRBV6-2/TRBV6-3
J gene: TRBJ2-7
clone size: .
CDR3 protein: ASSFLTSGMAHEQY

V gene: TRBV27
J gene: TRBJ2-7
clone size: .
CDR3 protein: ASSRGGPGYEQY

V gene: TRBV28
J gene: TRBJ2-7
clone size: many
CDR3 protein: ASSAGTVLTREQY

V gene: TRBV5-1
J gene: TRBJ2-1
clone size: few
CDR3 protein: ASSISLGGGGPNEQF

V gene: TRBV30
J gene: TRBJ1-5
clone size: few
CDR3 protein: AWSHPGLSNQPQH

V gene: TRBV6-5
J gene: TRBJ2-1
clone size: .
CDR3 protein: ASSYSWTDNEQF

V gene: TRBV6-4
J gene: TRBJ1-1
clone size: .
CDR3 protein: ASSEWQNTEAF

V gene: TRBV28
J gene: TRBJ2-7
clone size: few
CDR3 protein: ASTRAYEQY

V gene: TRBV30
J gene: TRBJ1-1
clone size: .
CDR3 protein: AWNDWGGAF

V gene: TRBV5-1
J gene: TRBJ2-2
clone size: .
CDR3 protein: ASKVGLLQGELF

V gene: TRBV7-2
J gene: TRBJ2-7
clone size: .
CDR3 protein: ASSPSGFAIYEQY

V gene: TRBV29-1
J gene: TRBJ1-4
clone size: .
CDR3 protein: SVGGTAGEKLF

V gene: TRBV6-1
J gene: TRBJ1-4
clone size: .
CDR3 protein: ASSYDFRVATNEKLF

V gene: TRBV27
J gene: TRBJ1-1
clone size: few
CDR3 protein: ASNRQGATTEAF

V gene: TRBV20-1
J gene: TRBJ2-3
clone size: many
CDR3 protein: SASRQGGTDTQY

V gene: TRBV9
J gene: TRBJ1-6
clone size: .
CDR3 protein: ASSQQAARNSPLH

V gene: TRBV19
J gene: TRBJ1-4
clone size: .
CDR3 protein: ASSAGTGGFEKLF

V gene: TRBV6-1
J gene: TRBJ1-5
clone size: many
CDR3 protein: ASSAGQGFSNQPQH

V gene: TRBV20-1
J gene: TRBJ1-5
clone size: .
CDR3 protein: SAGQGIESNQPQH

V gene: TRBV28
J gene: TRBJ1-6
clone size: .
CDR3 protein: ASSLLPLGKSSYNSPLH

V gene: TRBV6-1
J gene: TRBJ2-3
clone size: many
CDR3 protein: ASTRGRTDTQY

V gene: TRBV7-9
J gene: TRBJ2-7
clone size: few
CDR3 protein: ASSSRDRKNYEQY

V gene: TRBV20-1
J gene: TRBJ2-1
clone size: many
CDR3 protein: SALPSSGRPDEQF

V gene: TRBV7-3
J gene: TRBJ2-2
clone size: few
CDR3 protein: ASSLGHQNTGELF

V gene: TRBV29-1
J gene: TRBJ2-1
clone size: .
CDR3 protein: SARRGLAGGLNEQF

V gene: TRBV7-9
J gene: TRBJ1-6
clone size: .
CDR3 protein: ASSFGSVRASPLH